This T cell receptor beta chain is drawn from a study of vaccination and CD4 T cells after COVID-19. Study context: Two of the convalescents were Hispanic, and convalescents were six males and four females. Overlapping spike peptides of SARS-CoV-2, HCoV-NL63, HCoV-OC43 and HCoV-229E stimulated the cells.

The Oncomine TCR Beta short-read assay sequenced DNA from cultured CD4+ T cells. In TCRdb, the PCR reads were re-called with MiXCR into one record per CDR3 protein. The sample consists of more than 4,000 distinct CDR3 sequences, about half of them appearing once. This CDR3 has 17 residues. Indicated treatment: roughly 11-day PBMC culture with coronavirus spike peptide pools or control peptides (ViraFEST assay). ViraFEST used peptide pools to expand antigen-specific T cells, then sequenced TCRs. A word on this clonotype: Its antigen is still unknown.

This clonotype originated in a human donor who had recovered from COVID-19. The chain has TRBV21-1 and TRBJ1-5. TRBV21-1 is a pseudogene locus. Material for sequencing was CD4+ T cells from blood, cultured in vitro. The CDR3 region is CASSKIREGGTDQPQHF. Written as DNA, the CDR3 is TGTGCCAGCAGCAAAATCCGAGAGGGAGGGACCGATCAGCCCCAGCATTTT.